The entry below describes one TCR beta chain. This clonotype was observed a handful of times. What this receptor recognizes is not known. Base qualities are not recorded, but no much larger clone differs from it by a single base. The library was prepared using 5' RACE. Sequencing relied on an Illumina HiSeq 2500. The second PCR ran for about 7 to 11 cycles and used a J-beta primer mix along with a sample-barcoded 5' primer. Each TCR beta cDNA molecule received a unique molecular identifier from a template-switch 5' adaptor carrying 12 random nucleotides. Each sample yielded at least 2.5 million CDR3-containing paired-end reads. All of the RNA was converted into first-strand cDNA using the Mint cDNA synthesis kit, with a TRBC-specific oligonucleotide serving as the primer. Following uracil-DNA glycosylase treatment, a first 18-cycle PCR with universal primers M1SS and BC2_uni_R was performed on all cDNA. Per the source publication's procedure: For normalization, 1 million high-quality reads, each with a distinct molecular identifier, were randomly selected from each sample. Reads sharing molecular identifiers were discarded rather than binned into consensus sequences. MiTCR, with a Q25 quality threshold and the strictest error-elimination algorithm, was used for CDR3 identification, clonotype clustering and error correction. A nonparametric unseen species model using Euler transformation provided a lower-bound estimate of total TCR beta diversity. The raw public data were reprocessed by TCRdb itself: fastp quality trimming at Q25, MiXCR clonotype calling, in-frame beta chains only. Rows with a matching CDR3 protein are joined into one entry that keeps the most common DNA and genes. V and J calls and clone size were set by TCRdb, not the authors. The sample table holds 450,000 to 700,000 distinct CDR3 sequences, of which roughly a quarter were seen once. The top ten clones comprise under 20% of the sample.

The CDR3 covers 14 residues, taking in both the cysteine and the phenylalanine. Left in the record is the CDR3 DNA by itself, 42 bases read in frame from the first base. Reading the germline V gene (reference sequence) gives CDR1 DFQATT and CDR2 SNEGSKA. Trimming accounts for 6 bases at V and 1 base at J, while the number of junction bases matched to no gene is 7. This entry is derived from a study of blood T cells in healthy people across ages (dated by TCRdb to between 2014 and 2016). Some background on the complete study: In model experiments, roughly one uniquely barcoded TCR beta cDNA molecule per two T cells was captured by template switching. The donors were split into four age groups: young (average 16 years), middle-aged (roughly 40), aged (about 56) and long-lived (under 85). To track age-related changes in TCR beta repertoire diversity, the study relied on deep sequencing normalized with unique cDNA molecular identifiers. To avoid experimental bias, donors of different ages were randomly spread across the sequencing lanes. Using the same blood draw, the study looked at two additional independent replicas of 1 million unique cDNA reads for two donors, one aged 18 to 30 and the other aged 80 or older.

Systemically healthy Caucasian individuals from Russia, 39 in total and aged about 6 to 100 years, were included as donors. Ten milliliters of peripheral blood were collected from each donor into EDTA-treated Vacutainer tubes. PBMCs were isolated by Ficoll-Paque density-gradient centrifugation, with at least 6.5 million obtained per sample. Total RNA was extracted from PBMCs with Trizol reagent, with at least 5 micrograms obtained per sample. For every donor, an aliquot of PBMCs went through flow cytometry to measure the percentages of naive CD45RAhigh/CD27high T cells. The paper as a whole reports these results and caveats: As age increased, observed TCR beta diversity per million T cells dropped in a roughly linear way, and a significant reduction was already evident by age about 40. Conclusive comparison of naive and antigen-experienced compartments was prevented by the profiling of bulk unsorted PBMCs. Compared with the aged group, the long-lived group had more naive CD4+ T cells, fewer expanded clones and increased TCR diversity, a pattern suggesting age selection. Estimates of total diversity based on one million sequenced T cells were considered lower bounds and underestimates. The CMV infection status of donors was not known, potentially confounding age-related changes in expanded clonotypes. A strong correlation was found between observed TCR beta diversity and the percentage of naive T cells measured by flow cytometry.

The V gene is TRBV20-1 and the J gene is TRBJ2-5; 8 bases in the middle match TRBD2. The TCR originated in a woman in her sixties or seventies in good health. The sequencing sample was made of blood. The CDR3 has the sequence CSAPFGGAQETQYF. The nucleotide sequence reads TGCAGTGCCCCGTTCGGGGGGGCCCAAGAGACCCAGTACTTC.